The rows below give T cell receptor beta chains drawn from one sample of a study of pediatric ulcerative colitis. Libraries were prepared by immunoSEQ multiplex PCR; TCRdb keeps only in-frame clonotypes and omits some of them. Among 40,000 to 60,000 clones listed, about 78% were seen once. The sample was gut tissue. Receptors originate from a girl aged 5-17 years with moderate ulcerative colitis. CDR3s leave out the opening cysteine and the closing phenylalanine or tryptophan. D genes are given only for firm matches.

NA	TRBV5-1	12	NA	ASSLGASTYEQY
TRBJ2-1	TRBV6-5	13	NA	ASSYSGTHYNEQF
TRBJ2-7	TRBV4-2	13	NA	ASSQDGGSTYEQY
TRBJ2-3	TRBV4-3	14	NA	ASSQDLDTSTDTQY
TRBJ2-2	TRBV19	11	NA	ASRVRAAGELF
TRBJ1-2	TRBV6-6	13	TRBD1	ASRPGGDPPQGYT
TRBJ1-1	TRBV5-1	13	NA	ASSLSVGVLTEAF
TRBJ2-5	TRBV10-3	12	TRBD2	AITPGLVGVEQY
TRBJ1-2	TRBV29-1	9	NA	SVRRGYGYT
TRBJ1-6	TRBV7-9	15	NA	ASSLDGNWGMNSPLH
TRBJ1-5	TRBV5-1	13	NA	ASKSRALWDQPQH
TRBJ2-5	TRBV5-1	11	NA	ASSFRFGETQY
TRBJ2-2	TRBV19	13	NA	ASSIEGGPPGELF
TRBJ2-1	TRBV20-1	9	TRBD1	SAGQGYEQF
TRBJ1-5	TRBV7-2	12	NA	ASSPGRESQPQH
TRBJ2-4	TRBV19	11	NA	ASRDLAKNIQY
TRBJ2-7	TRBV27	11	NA	ASSFGPAYEQY
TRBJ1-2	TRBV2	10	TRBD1	ASTQGLGGYT
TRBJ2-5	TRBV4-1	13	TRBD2	ASSTSGGIQETQY
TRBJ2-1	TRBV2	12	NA	ASGVGSSYNEQF
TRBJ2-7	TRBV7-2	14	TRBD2	ASSLEGTSGAYEQY
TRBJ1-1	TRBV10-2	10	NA	ASGGWDTEAF
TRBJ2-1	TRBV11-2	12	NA	ASSLSAGPGEQF
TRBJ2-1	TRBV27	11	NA	ASRVGLSPEQF
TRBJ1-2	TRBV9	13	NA	ASSVARDGVYGYT
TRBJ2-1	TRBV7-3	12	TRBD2	ASSLSGRLNEQF
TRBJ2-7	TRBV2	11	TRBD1	ATWTGGLLGQY
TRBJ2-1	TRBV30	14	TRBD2	AWSVFGLAGPTEQF
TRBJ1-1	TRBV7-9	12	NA	ASSSDKLITEAF
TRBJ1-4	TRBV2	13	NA	ASKNSLAANEKLF
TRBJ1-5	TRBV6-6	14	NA	ASRPPSSGSNQPQH
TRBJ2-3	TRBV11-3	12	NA	ASSLSPGTDTQY
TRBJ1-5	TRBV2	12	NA	ASSGPQGRQPQH
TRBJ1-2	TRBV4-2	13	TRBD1	ASSQGGQGTRGYT
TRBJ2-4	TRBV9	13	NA	ASSVVGASEGIQY
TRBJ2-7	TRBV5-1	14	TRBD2	ASSLSPLPGGYEQY
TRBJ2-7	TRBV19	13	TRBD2	ASSIKPQTSFEQY